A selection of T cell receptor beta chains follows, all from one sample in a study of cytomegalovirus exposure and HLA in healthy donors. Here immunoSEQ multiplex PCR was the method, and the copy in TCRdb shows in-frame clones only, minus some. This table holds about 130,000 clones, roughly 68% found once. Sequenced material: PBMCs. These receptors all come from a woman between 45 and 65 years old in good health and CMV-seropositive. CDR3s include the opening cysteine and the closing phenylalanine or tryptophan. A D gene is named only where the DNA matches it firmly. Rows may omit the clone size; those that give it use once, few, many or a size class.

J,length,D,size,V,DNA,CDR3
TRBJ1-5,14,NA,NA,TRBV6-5,TGTGCCAGCAACCCTACAGGGAGCAATCAGCCCCAGCATTTT,CASNPTGSNQPQHF
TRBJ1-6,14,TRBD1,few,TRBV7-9,TGTGCCAGCAGAGGACAGGGTGAAAGTTCACCCCTCCACTTT,CASRGQGESSPLHF
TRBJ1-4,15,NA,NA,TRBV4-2,TGTGCCAGCAGCCAAGATCGGCAGAGGCTTGAAAAACTGTTTTTT,CASSQDRQRLEKLFF
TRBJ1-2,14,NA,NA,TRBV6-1,TGTGCCAGCAGTCGGGCAAACCAGGGATATGGCTACACCTTC,CASSRANQGYGYTF
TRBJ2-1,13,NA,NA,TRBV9,TGTGCCAGCAGCGTACTAAGTGACAATGAGCAGTTCTTC,CASSVLSDNEQFF
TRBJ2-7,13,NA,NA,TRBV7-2,TGTGCCAGCAGCTTAGGACAGGTCTACGAGCAGTACTTC,CASSLGQVYEQYF
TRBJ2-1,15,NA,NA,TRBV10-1,TGCGCCAGCAGTGACCATGGACAAGGCTACAATGAGCAGTTCTTC,CASSDHGQGYNEQFF
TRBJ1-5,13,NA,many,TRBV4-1,TGCGCCAGCAGCCAAGAAATCGATCAGCCCCAGCATTTT,CASSQEIDQPQHF
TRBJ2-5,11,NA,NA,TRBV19,TGTGCCAGTAGCAGCCAAGAGACCCAGTACTTC,CASSSQETQYF
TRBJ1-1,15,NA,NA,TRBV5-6,TGTGCCAGCAGCTTCGGTCGCGGGGGCAACACTGAAGCTTTCTTT,CASSFGRGGNTEAFF
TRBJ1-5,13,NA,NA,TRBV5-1,TGCGCCAGCAGCTTGGCAAGCAATCAGCCCCAGCATTTT,CASSLASNQPQHF
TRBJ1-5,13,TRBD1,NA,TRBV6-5,TGTGCCAGCGACAGGGGGAGGAATCAGCCCCAGCATTTT,CASDRGRNQPQHF
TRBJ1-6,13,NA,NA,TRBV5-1,TGCGCCAGCAGCTTGAACAGGGATTCACCCCTCCACTTT,CASSLNRDSPLHF
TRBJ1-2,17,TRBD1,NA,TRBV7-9,TGTGCCAGCAGCGACACCGGGACAGGCGGTTCGGGCTATGGCTACACCTTC,CASSDTGTGGSGYGYTF
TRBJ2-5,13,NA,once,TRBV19,TGTGCCAGTAGTTCCGGGGGAACAGAGACCCAGTACTTC,CASSSGGTETQYF
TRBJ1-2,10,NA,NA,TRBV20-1,TGCAGTGAATTGGACAGAGGCTACACCTTC,CSELDRGYTF
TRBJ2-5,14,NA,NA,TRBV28,TGTGCCAGCACGAGTGGATCTAGAGTAGAGACCCAGTACTTC,CASTSGSRVETQYF
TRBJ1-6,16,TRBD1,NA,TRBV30,TGTGCCTCCTCTGTCACAGGGGGCGCCTATAATTCACCCCTCCACTTT,CASSVTGGAYNSPLHF
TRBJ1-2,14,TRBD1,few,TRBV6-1,TGTGCCAGCACAATACAGGGGACCTCGGGTGGCTACACCTTC,CASTIQGTSGGYTF
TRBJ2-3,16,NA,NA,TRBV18,TGTGCCAGCTCACCTCTAGCGGCGGGGGCCACAGATACGCAGTATTTT,CASSPLAAGATDTQYF
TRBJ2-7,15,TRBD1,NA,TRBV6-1,TGTGCCAGCAGTGATATAGGGACAGGGACCTACGAGCAGTACTTC,CASSDIGTGTYEQYF
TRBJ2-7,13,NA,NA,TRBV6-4,TGTGCCAGCAGTGTCGCGCAGGGTTACGAGCAGTACTTC,CASSVAQGYEQYF
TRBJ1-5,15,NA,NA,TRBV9,TGTGCCAGCAGCGTACGGGGGGAGCGCAATCAGCCCCAGCATTTT,CASSVRGERNQPQHF
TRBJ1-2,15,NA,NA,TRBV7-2,TGTGCCAGCAGCTTAGAAGGCACGGGAAACTATGGCTACACCTTC,CASSLEGTGNYGYTF
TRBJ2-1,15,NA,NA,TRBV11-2,TGTGCCAGCAGCTTTGAGGGGGGGCTCGCGGATGAGCAGTTCTTC,CASSFEGGLADEQFF
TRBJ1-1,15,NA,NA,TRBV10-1,TGCGCCAGCAGTACCGGGACATCCAAGAACACTGAAGCTTTCTTT,CASSTGTSKNTEAFF
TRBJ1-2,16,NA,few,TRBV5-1,TGCGCCAGCAGCTTGGCGATAACATACCAGGGCTATGGCTACACCTTC,CASSLAITYQGYGYTF
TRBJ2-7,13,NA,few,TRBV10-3,TGTGCCATCAGTGGGCACAGGGACCACGAGCAGTACTTC,CAISGHRDHEQYF
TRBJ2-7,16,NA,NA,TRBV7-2,TGTGCCAGCAGCTTATTGGGCGGGATTTCAACCTACGAGCAGTACTTC,CASSLLGGISTYEQYF
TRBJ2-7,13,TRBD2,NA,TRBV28,TGTGCCAGCAGCGGGGGGAGAAACTACGAGCAGTACTTC,CASSGGRNYEQYF
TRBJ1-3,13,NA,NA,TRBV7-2,TGTGCCAGCAGTGCCGGGGGTGGAAACACCATATATTTT,CASSAGGGNTIYF
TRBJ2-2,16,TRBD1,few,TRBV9,TGTGCCAGCAGCCAAATAAGGACAGGGGATACCGGGGAGCTGTTTTTT,CASSQIRTGDTGELFF
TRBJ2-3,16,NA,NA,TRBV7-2,TGTGCCAGCAGCTTAGTAGCCGGGATGAGCACAGATACGCAGTATTTT,CASSLVAGMSTDTQYF
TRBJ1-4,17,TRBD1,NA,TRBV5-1,TGCACCAGCAGCTATTCCGAACTACAGGGGGCGAGTGAAAAACTGTTTTTT,CTSSYSELQGASEKLFF
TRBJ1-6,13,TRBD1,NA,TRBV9,TGTGCCAGCAGCCCTCGGGACAGGCCACCCCTCCACTTT,CASSPRDRPPLHF
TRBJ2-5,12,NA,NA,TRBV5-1,TGCGCCAGCAGCTTAACTTCGGAGACCCAGTACTTC,CASSLTSETQYF
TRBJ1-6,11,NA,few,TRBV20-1,TGCAGTGCGGGGGGGGATTCACCCCTCCACTTT,CSAGGDSPLHF
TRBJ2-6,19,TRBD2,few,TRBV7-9,TGTGCCAGCAGCCATAGACTAGCGGGGGCCTACTCTGGGGCCAACGTCCTGACTTTC,CASSHRLAGAYSGANVLTF
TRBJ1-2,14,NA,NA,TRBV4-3,TGCGCCAGCAGCCAAGATCGAGGGTTCTATGGCTACACCTTC,CASSQDRGFYGYTF
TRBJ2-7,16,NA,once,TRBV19,TGTGCCAGTAGCGCCTGGGGGGGGCCGAGCTCCTACGAGCAGTACTTC,CASSAWGGPSSYEQYF
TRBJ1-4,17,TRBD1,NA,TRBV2,TGTGCCAGCAGTGAAGGGGGACAGAGTTGGCCAAATGAAAAACTGTTTTTT,CASSEGGQSWPNEKLFF
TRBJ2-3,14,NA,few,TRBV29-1,TGCAGCGTTGGCTCAGGGGCTAGCACAGATACGCAGTATTTT,CSVGSGASTDTQYF